The T cell receptor (beta chain) under discussion was sequenced for a study of T-cell memory formation after mild COVID-19. TCRdb used MiXCR to reprocess the 5' RACE reads, holding one entry per CDR3 protein. This table has 470,000 or so distinct CDR3 sequences, 20% appearing once. The CDR3 loop spans 15 amino acids. With 6 bases clipped from V and 4 bases from J, the junction kept 7 bases outside the gene matches. This chain uses TRBV12-3 or TRBV12-4 with TRBJ2-1; TRBD1 aligns across 9 bases. Material for sequencing was PBMCs or a T cell subset sorted from them (not recorded which). This sequence originates from an adult woman who had mild COVID-19 (a few samples of this study predate the infection). Cell type and time point are not known. CDR3 sequence reads: CASSPGQGPYNEQFF. The CDR3 DNA reads as TGTGCCAGCAGCCCGGGACAGGGACCTTACAATGAGCAGTTCTTC.